This T cell receptor (beta chain) was recovered during a study of OX40 agonist ivuxolimab in advanced cancers. This clone was seen only once. Other nucleotide sequences in the sample specify the same CDR3. Autoimmune disease history or systemic immunosuppression led to patient exclusion. Method: immunoSEQ multiplex PCR; TCRdb's copy keeps in-frame clones and lacks some. This sample has about 68,000 clones, with more than 70% found just once. The clonotype originates from an adult with an advanced solid tumor such as melanoma, head and neck, liver or kidney cancer. The material sequenced was CD4+ or CD8+ T cells sorted from blood, taken in a trial of the OX40 agonist ivuxolimab.

The CDR3 nucleotides are TGTGCCAGCAGCTTCTTAACTAGCGGCGAGCAGTACTTC. Translated: CASSFLTSGEQYF. The chain combines TRBV7-9 with TRBJ2-7; 8 bases fit TRBD2. V shed 3 bases, J shed 6 bases, and the junction held 4 bases outside the gene matches. In germline, CDR1 is SEHNR, CDR2 FQNEAQ (reference sequence). The CDR3 length is 13 residues.